Shown below are 30 T cell receptor beta chains from a single sample sequenced in a study of T cells in localized non-small cell lung cancer. Only in-frame clones appear in the TCRdb table, and some are missing; sequencing was by immunoSEQ multiplex PCR. Seen here are approximately 7,000 clones, roughly 23% observed once, and the top ten hold about 3.6%. The sequencing used lung tumor tissue, collected before any cancer treatment. The origin of the receptors is a man aged 40 to 70 with stage III squamous cell lung carcinoma.

CDR3 loop: CAITGVARGDTGELFF. For the CDR3, the DNA is TGTGCCATCACAGGGGTGGCGAGGGGTGACACCGGGGAGCTGTTTTTT. The J gene is TRBJ2-2, the V gene TRBV6-8; TRBD1 agrees at 7 bases. CDR1 is MNHGY and CDR2 is SAAAGT in the germline V gene. Trimming at V came to 10 bases and at J to 3 bases, leaving 14 bases not matched to a gene. This CDR3 contains 16 residues.

This clone was seen more than once but under ten times. The rearrangement uses TRBV23-1 and TRBJ2-7; no clear D gene. TRBV23-1 is an ORF; its function is uncertain. The CDR3 is 13 amino acids. The V end was cut by 6 bases, the J end by 6 bases, with 15 bases between. CDR3: CASSQERSAEQYF. Here the CDR3 DNA reads TGCGCCAGCAGCCAAGAACGGTCGGCCGAGCAGTACTTC.

This chain links TRBV28 with TRBJ2-3; D may correspond to TRBD1 or TRBD2 (5 bases each). The V gene lost 3 bases and the J gene lost 7 bases, with 17 bases spanning the gap. The CDR3 covers 15 residues. Germline V CDR1 and CDR2: MDHEN, SYDVKM. The CDR3 DNA follows: TGTGCCAGCAGTTTGTCGGGACGGAACCAACATACGCAGTATTTT. It specifies CASSLSGRNQHTQYF.

The chain couples TRBV11-3 to TRBJ1-1; D gene uncertain. Germline values: CDR1 SGHNT, CDR2 YENEEA. This CDR3 comprises 14 residues. Trimming stripped 3 bases from V and 2 bases from J, with 10 bases between. CDR3 amino acids: CASSLRVPNTEAFF. The CDR3 region has the DNA TGTGCCAGCAGCTTGAGGGTGCCAAACACTGAAGCTTTCTTT.

In its sample, this clone ranks as medium-sized (0.01 to 0.1%). The chain joins TRBV11-3 to TRBJ1-2, with 8 bases matching TRBD1. CDR1 SGHNT and CDR2 YENEEA come from the germline V gene. This CDR3 comprises 14 residues. J lost 2 bases, V lost 5 bases, and 4 bases had no gene match. In DNA form, the CDR3 reads TGTGCCAGCAGCCCAGGGGGCGGAAACTATGGCTACACCTTC. Amino acids: CASSPGGGNYGYTF.

The CDR3 spells CASSIDLQYTQYF. Here the CDR3 DNA reads TGTGCCAGTAGTATAGATCTCCAGTATACGCAGTATTTT. This chain uses TRBV19 with TRBJ2-3; D ambiguous. The ends were cut back, 0 bases at V and 7 bases at J, with 8 bases in the middle. The CDR3 loop spans 13 amino acids. Per germline, CDR1 LNHDA and CDR2 SQIVND (reference sequence).

This chain joins TRBV7-2 and TRBJ2-3; D not certain. This CDR3 is 14 amino acids long. Germline V gene data show CDR1 as SGHTA and CDR2 as FQGNSA. Trimming left V 6 bases short and J 1 base short, with 11 bases between. CDR3: CASSLQGGTDTQYF. The CDR3 DNA follows: TGTGCCAGCAGTTTACAAGGCGGCACAGATACGCAGTATTTT.

The V gene is TRBV18, the J gene TRBJ1-1; 7 nucleotides match TRBD1. The length of the CDR3 is 16 residues. With V trimmed by 3 bases and J by 5 bases, 12 bases remained unmatched. Germline V CDR1 and CDR2: KGHSH, LQKENI. The CDR3 coding sequence is TGTGCCAGCTCACCGGAAATTGGGACAGCCGGAACTGAAGCTTTCTTT. Translating gives CASSPEIGTAGTEAFF.

In this sample, this clone turned up a few times. The rearrangement joins TRBV19 to TRBJ2-1; D possibly corresponds to TRBD1 (8 bases). The CDR3 extends over 11 amino acids. Deletions cut 4 bases from V and 15 bases from J, with 13 bases between. Germline V gene sequence: CDR1 LNHDA, CDR2 SQIVND (reference sequence). In DNA form, the CDR3 reads TGTGCCAGTAGTAGCACAGGGGGGGCGTTCTTC. Translating gives CASSSTGGAFF.

The chain joins TRBV7-2 to TRBJ2-7; no clear D gene. With 5 bases removed from V and 1 base from J, the gap between germline ends came to 9 bases. This CDR3 comprises 13 residues. Germline V CDR1 and CDR2: SGHTA, FQGNSA. CDR3 residues: CASSPGGSYEQYF. As DNA, the CDR3 is TGTGCCAGCAGCCCGGGTGGGTCCTACGAGCAGTACTTC.

There are many counts of this clone. The chain couples TRBV11-3 to TRBJ2-1; perhaps TRBD1 as D (7 bases). Germline loops: CDR1 SGHNT, CDR2 YENEEA. The germline V and J ends were trimmed by 2 bases and 9 bases, with 14 bases remaining between them. CDR3 size: 14 residues. CDR3 loop: CASSLKQGRGEQFF. CDR3 coding DNA: TGTGCCAGCAGCTTAAAACAGGGGCGGGGTGAGCAGTTCTTC.

The chain combines TRBV28 with TRBJ1-1; no clear D gene. The CDR3 is 13 amino acids. Deletions cut 6 bases from V and 1 base from J, with 9 bases between. Looked up from germline, CDR1 is MDHEN and CDR2 is SYDVKM. CDR3 residues: CASRETANTEAFF. CDR3 DNA: TGTGCCAGCAGAGAGACGGCGAACACTGAAGCTTTCTTT.

The CDR3 loop is CASSSLSGGLGEQYF. In DNA form, the CDR3 reads TGCGCCAGCAGCTCATTGAGCGGAGGACTAGGGGAGCAGTACTTC. This chain connects TRBV5-1 to TRBJ2-7; 7 bases are shared with TRBD2. The CDR3 spans 15 residues. Trimming at V came to 3 bases and at J to 7 bases, leaving 13 bases not matched to a gene. Germline V gives CDR1 SGHRS, CDR2 YFSETQ.

This chain uses TRBV11-3 with TRBJ2-1, with 13 bases lining up with TRBD2. This CDR3 comprises 15 residues. Germline loops: CDR1 SGHNT, CDR2 YENEEA. V shed 5 bases, J shed 6 bases, and the junction held 4 bases outside the gene matches. DNA of the CDR3: TGTGCCAGCAGCCCGACTAGCGGGGGGTTCAATGAGCAGTTCTTC. Protein sequence: CASSPTSGGFNEQFF. The full variable domain, its missing parts supplied by reference TRBV11-3 and TRBJ2-1, is EAGVVQSPRYKIIEKKQPVAFWCNPISGHNTLYWYLQNLGQGPELLIRYENEEAVDDSQLPKDRFSAERLKGVDSTLKIQPAELGDSAVYLCASSPTSGGFNEQFFGPGTRLTVL.

The chain has TRBV9 and TRBJ2-5; D gene ambiguous. The germline V gene encodes CDR1 SGDLS and CDR2 YYNGEE. The V gene lost 3 bases and the J gene lost 5 bases, with 11 bases spanning the gap. The CDR3 spans 13 residues. The CDR3 sequence is CASSAARGETQYF. CDR3 DNA: TGTGCCAGCAGCGCCGCAAGAGGCGAGACCCAGTACTTC.

A few counts support this clone. The chain links TRBV6-8 to TRBJ2-7; TRBD1 might be the D (6 bases). Trimming removed 9 bases at V and 5 bases at J, with 17 bases between. Germline V gene data show CDR1 as MNHGY and CDR2 as SAAAGT. The CDR3 spans 13 residues. DNA for the CDR3: TGTGCCAGTTGGACAGAACCGAGAGACGAGCAGTACTTC. This encodes CASWTEPRDEQYF.

The chain employs TRBV6-8 and TRBJ1-2; 7 bases align to TRBD1. The CDR3 is made up of 15 amino acids. J gave up 4 bases and V 4 bases, and 9 bases lay outside the gene matches. Germline-derived CDR1 and CDR2 are MNHGY and SAAAGT. The DNA of the CDR3 is TGTGCCAGCAGTTTCTCCGGGACAGTACTCTATGGCTACACCTTC. Protein sequence: CASSFSGTVLYGYTF.

This clone showed up just a few times. This chain uses TRBV6-8 with TRBJ2-7; 7 positions match TRBD1. Per the germline V gene, CDR1 is MNHGY and CDR2 is SAAAGT. The CDR3 length is 16 residues. V lost 4 bases and J lost 2; bases outside the gene matches: 11. CDR3 sequence reads: CASSWTGTEAAYEQYF. CDR3 DNA sequence: TGTGCCAGCAGTTGGACCGGGACAGAGGCAGCCTACGAGCAGTACTTC.

This clone has just a few counts. The V call is TRBV6-7, the J call TRBJ2-2; 8 nucleotides match TRBD1. TRBV6-7 is an ORF, with its function uncertain. The CDR3 has 16 residues. V trimming: 6 bases; J trimming: 2 bases; junction bases outside the gene matches: 8. CDR3 DNA: TGTGCCAGCAGCCCTGGGACAGGAGTTAACACCGGGGAGCTGTTTTTT. Translation gives CASSPGTGVNTGELFF.

The J gene is TRBJ1-1, the V gene TRBV6-8, with TRBD1 matching over 8 bases. The germline V gene has CDR1 MNHGY and CDR2 SAAAGT. J was trimmed by 4 bases and V by 5 bases; bases with no gene match: 3. The CDR3 totals 13 residues. The CDR3 loop is CASSNRGATEAFF. The CDR3 DNA is TGTGCCAGCAGTAACAGGGGGGCCACTGAAGCTTTCTTT.

The table lists this clone with a few counts. V gene TRBV11-3 combines with J gene TRBJ2-3, with 9 bases fitting TRBD2. The V and J ends lost 5 bases and 3 bases, in that order; junction bases with no gene match: 15. The CDR3 has 18 residues. Germline loops: CDR1 SGHNT, CDR2 YENEEA. CDR3 residues: CASSALVGGRAGTDTQYF. The CDR3 region has the DNA TGTGCCAGCAGCGCCCTTGTTGGCGGGAGGGCCGGTACAGATACGCAGTATTTT.

V is TRBV4-1 and J is TRBJ2-3, with 14 bases lining up with TRBD2. The CDR3 length is 15 residues. CDR1 is MGHRA, CDR2 YSYEKL, per germline. V lost 4 bases and J lost 4; bases outside the gene matches: 1. As DNA, the CDR3 is TGCGCCAGCAGCCCGGGACTAGCGGGAGCAGATACGCAGTATTTT. Its protein product is CASSPGLAGADTQYF.

The chain is built from TRBV11-3 and TRBJ1-1; 11 bases are shared with TRBD1. Germline values: CDR1 SGHNT, CDR2 YENEEA. The V gene end was trimmed by 5 bases and the J gene end by 4 bases; junction bases not matched to a gene: 6. This CDR3 has 15 residues. The CDR3 reads CASSAGQGAVTEAFF. DNA of the CDR3: TGTGCCAGCAGCGCAGGACAGGGGGCCGTCACTGAAGCTTTCTTT.

This clone came up a few times. The rearrangement links TRBV30 to TRBJ2-7; D gene unclear. The V end was cut by 1 base, the J end by 5 bases, with 12 bases between. CDR3 length equals 13 residues. From germline, CDR1 is GTSNPN and CDR2 SVGIG (reference sequence). The CDR3 DNA follows: TGTGCCTGGAGTGGAGCGAATGGCGACGAGCAGTACTTC. This gives the protein CAWSGANGDEQYF.

This sequence joins TRBV29-1 and TRBJ2-7, with 7 nucleotides matching TRBD1. The germline V gene has CDR1 SQVTM and CDR2 ANQGSEA. J was trimmed by 3 bases and V by 6 bases; bases with no gene match: 11. This CDR3 is built from 14 residues. The CDR3 DNA sequence: TGCAGCGTCGAAACCGGGACAGCGGACTACGAGCAGTACTTC. Protein product: CSVETGTADYEQYF.

The chain employs TRBV6-8 and TRBJ2-3; TRBD2 matches at 13 bases. Unmatched junction bases numbered 10, after V lost 2 bases and J lost 2 bases. Looked up from germline, CDR1 is MNHGY and CDR2 is SAAAGT. The CDR3 runs to 19 residues. The CDR3 here is CASSYPQGGLAGATDTQYF. CDR3 in DNA: TGTGCCAGCAGTTACCCGCAGGGTGGACTAGCGGGGGCCACAGATACGCAGTATTTT.

This clone was picked up a small number of times. The V gene is TRBV11-3, the J gene TRBJ2-3; the match to TRBD2 covers 8 bases. V shed 4 bases, J shed 5 bases, and the junction held 8 bases outside the gene matches. Looked up from germline, CDR1 is SGHNT and CDR2 is YENEEA. The length of the CDR3 is 15 residues. The CDR3 region has the DNA TGTGCCAGCAGCTCATCAGCGGGAGCGGGAGATACGCAGTATTTT. Protein sequence: CASSSSAGAGDTQYF.

The rearrangement links TRBV10-2 to TRBJ2-2; 9 nucleotides line up with TRBD1. V shed 6 bases, J shed 4 bases, and the junction held 6 bases outside the gene matches. The CDR3 covers 15 residues. The germline CDR1 and CDR2 sequences are WSHSY and SAAADI. This CDR3 reads CASRQGARGTGELFF. The CDR3 DNA sequence: TGCGCCAGCAGACAGGGGGCTCGTGGCACCGGGGAGCTGTTTTTT.

This clone was observed a handful of times. This chain joins TRBV28 and TRBJ1-2; a weak D match, TRBD1 (5 bases). The CDR3 sequence is 16 residues long. Germline CDR1 MDHEN, CDR2 SYDVKM. Trimming stripped 7 bases from V and 0 bases from J, with 18 bases between. The DNA for the CDR3 is TGTGCCAGCACCCCCGGCGGGACTCAAGCTAACTATGGCTACACCTTC. It is translated as CASTPGGTQANYGYTF.

This clone showed up just a few times. Here the CDR3 reads CASSPWDRPNTEAFF. DNA of the CDR3: TGTGCCAGCTCACCCTGGGACAGACCGAACACTGAAGCTTTCTTT. The V call is TRBV18, the J call TRBJ1-1; 7 nucleotides agree with TRBD1. With V trimmed by 3 bases and J by 1 base, 5 bases remained unmatched. The CDR3 spans 15 residues. CDR1 is KGHSH, CDR2 LQKENI, per germline.